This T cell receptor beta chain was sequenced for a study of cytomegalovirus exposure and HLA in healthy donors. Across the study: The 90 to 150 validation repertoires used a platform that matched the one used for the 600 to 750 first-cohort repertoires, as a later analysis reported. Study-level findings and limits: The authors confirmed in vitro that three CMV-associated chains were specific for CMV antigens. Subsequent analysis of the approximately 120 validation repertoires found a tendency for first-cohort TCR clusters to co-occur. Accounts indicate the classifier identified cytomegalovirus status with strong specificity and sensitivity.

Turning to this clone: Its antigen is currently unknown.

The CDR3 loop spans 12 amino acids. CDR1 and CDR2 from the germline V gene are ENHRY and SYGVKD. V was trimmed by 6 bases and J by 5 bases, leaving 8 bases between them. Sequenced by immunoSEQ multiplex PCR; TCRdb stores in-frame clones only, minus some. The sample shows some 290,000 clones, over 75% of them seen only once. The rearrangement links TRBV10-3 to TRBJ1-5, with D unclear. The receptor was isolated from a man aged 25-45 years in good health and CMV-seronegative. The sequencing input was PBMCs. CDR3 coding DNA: TGTGCCATCAGACAGCCAGATCAGCCCCAGCATTTT. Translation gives CAIRQPDQPQHF.